This T cell receptor beta chain was recorded in a study of CD8 T cells in Susac syndrome. Germline V CDR1 and CDR2: SQVTM, ANQGSEA. V lost 0 bases to trimming and J lost 1 base; unmatched junction nucleotides: 10. The length of the CDR3 is 18 residues. RNA in amounts of roughly 0.5 to 1 ug was reverse transcribed with random hexamers. TCRdb re-analysed the immunoSEQ multiplex PCR reads in MiXCR, keeping a single row per CDR3 protein. The table has over 350,000 distinct CDR3 sequences, 85% to 90% seen once. This TCR was sampled from a human donor with multiple sclerosis. The rearrangement links TRBV29-1 to TRBJ2-2, with TRBD1 matching 8 bases. The sequenced sample consisted of CD8+ T cells from PBMCs. The CDR3 here is CSVEDRGRGQGNTGELFF. CDR3 coding DNA: TGCAGCGTTGAAGATCGGGGCAGGGGGCAAGGGAACACCGGGGAGCTGTTTTTT.